The 27 T cell receptor beta chains listed next were all sequenced from one sample in a study of T cells in Graves' hyperthyroidism and ophthalmopathy. TCR beta CDR3 regions were amplified from RNA transcripts. The TCR CDR3 was amplified in a first-round RT-PCR using the HTBI primer set. TCRdb re-derived calls from the multiplex PCR reads in MiXCR, one entry per CDR3 protein. This sample has 250,000 to 350,000 distinct CDR3 sequences, with around a sixth found just once. Material: blood. Receptors were obtained from a man younger than 45 with Graves' hyperthyroidism.

The sample holds many counts of this clonotype. Written as DNA, the CDR3 is TGTGCCAGTAGTAAGGACATGGAAGAGACCCAGTACTTC. Its translation: CASSKDMEETQYF. The chain links TRBV19 to TRBJ2-5; the D gene is possibly TRBD1 (5 bases). The CDR3 is 13 residues long. Trimming pared 4 bases from V and 3 bases from J, leaving 9 bases between. Germline CDR1 and CDR2: LNHDA and SQIVND (reference sequence).

In this sample, this clonotype turned up once. Here the CDR3 reads CASSAGSRGNTIYF. In DNA, the CDR3 is TGTGCCAGCAGCGCGGGGTCGAGGGGAAACACCATATATTTT. The chain employs TRBV6-1 and TRBJ1-3; unclear D gene. The V end was cut by 6 bases, the J end by 4 bases, with 13 bases between. Germline V gene data show CDR1 as MNHNS and CDR2 as SASEGT. The CDR3 has 14 residues.

CDR3 loop: CASRAGDRYPYEQYF. The CDR3 DNA reads TGTGCCAGCAGGGCCGGGGATAGATACCCGTACGAGCAGTACTTC. The chain couples TRBV6-1 to TRBJ2-7; tentative D call: TRBD2 (5 bases). Germline V gene sequence: CDR1 MNHNS, CDR2 SASEGT. The CDR3 consists of 15 residues. The V gene lost 6 bases and the J gene lost 4 bases, with 19 bases spanning the gap.

This clonotype was seen at least ten times. The rearrangement links TRBV24-1 to TRBJ2-7, with TRBD2 matching 8 bases. Trimming at V came to 2 bases and at J to 0 bases, leaving 5 bases not matched to a gene. The CDR3 consists of 16 residues. Germline V CDR1 and CDR2: KGHDR, SFDVKD. The CDR3 DNA sequence: TGTGCCACCAGTGATTCCAGCGGGAGTAGCTCCTACGAGCAGTACTTC. It translates to CATSDSSGSSSYEQYF.

This clonotype was recorded at least ten times. V gene TRBV2 combines with J gene TRBJ1-2; 8 nucleotides match TRBD1. Germline V gives CDR1 SNHLY, CDR2 FYNNEI. V shed 5 bases, J shed 6 bases, and the junction held 11 bases outside the gene matches. This CDR3 has 15 residues. The CDR3 loop is CASSNLDRESNGYTF. In DNA form, the CDR3 reads TGTGCCAGCAGTAACTTGGACAGGGAAAGTAATGGCTACACCTTC.

The table lists this clonotype with many counts. This sequence joins TRBV30 and TRBJ1-5; D is unclear. CDR3 length equals 13 residues. CDR1 is GTSNPN and CDR2 is SVGIG in the germline V gene (reference sequence). V lost 1 base and J lost 7, with 11 bases in between. Here the CDR3 reads CAWSEDSQQPQHF. In DNA form, the CDR3 reads TGTGCCTGGAGTGAGGATTCGCAACAGCCCCAGCATTTT.

This clonotype was found many times. The chain uses TRBV7-9 and TRBJ2-1; 8 bases match TRBD2. Germline-derived CDR1 and CDR2 are SEHNR and FQNEAQ (reference sequence). The CDR3 runs 17 residues. V trimming: 5 bases; J trimming: 0 bases; junction bases outside the gene matches: 9. The CDR3 nucleotides read TGTGCCAGCAGCGGGGGGCTAGCGGGCAGCTCCTACAATGAGCAGTTCTTC. This codes for CASSGGLAGSSYNEQFF.

This clonotype was recorded many times. V is TRBV12-3 or TRBV12-4 and J is TRBJ1-1; TRBD1 matches 8 bases. J was trimmed by 7 bases and V by 6 bases; bases with no gene match: 4. The CDR3 runs to 12 residues. In nucleotides, the CDR3 is TGTGCCAGCAGGACAGACAGGGGTGAAGCTTTCTTT. Its protein product is CASRTDRGEAFF.

V usage is TRBV5-5 and J usage is TRBJ2-7; TRBD1 aligns across 11 bases. This CDR3 has 15 residues. CDR1 SGHKS and CDR2 YYEKEE come from the germline V gene (reference sequence). V trimming: 4 bases; J trimming: 3 bases; junction bases outside the gene matches: 6. The CDR3 DNA reads TGTGCCAGCAGCCCTGGAGGGACAGGGGGCTACGAGCAGTACTTC. Its protein is CASSPGGTGGYEQYF.

J is TRBJ2-5 and V is TRBV10-3; TRBD1 matches 9 bases. J lost 4 bases, V lost 2 bases, and 2 bases had no gene match. CDR3 length equals 14 residues. Looked up from germline, CDR1 is ENHRY and CDR2 is SYGVKD. The CDR3 region has the DNA TGTGCCATCAGTGAGGACAGGGGGAGAGAGACCCAGTACTTC. Translating gives CAISEDRGRETQYF.

This sequence joins TRBV12-3 or TRBV12-4 and TRBJ2-1; tentative D call: TRBD2 (5 bases). The CDR3 runs to 15 residues. V was trimmed by 2 bases and J by 7 bases, leaving 15 bases between them. CDR3 coding DNA: TGTGCCAGCAGTTTAACGGGAACGCTGAAAAATGAGCAGTTCTTC. Protein: CASSLTGTLKNEQFF.

This chain joins TRBV20-1 and TRBJ2-1, with D perhaps being TRBD1 or TRBD2 (5 bases each). This CDR3 is built from 11 residues. The ends were cut back, 0 bases at V and 14 bases at J, with 11 bases in the middle. Germline V gene data show CDR1 as DFQATT and CDR2 as SNEGSKA (reference sequence). CDR3: CSARDRGREFF. The CDR3 region has the DNA TGCAGTGCTAGAGATCGGGGCAGGGAGTTCTTC.

This clonotype has a handful of counts. The chain carries TRBV18 and TRBJ2-6, with a weak D call TRBD2 (5 bases). Trimming stripped 1 base from V and 0 bases from J, with 7 bases between. The germline V gene has CDR1 KGHSH and CDR2 LQKENI. CDR3 length: 16 amino acids. As DNA, the CDR3 is TGTGCCAGCTCACCACGAACTAGCTCTGGGGCCAACGTCCTGACTTTC. Amino acids: CASSPRTSSGANVLTF.

This rearrangement joins TRBV29-1 to TRBJ1-2; possibly TRBD1 for D (5 bases). CDR1 is SQVTM, CDR2 ANQGSEA, per germline. Deletions cut 6 bases from V and 6 bases from J, with 23 bases between. The CDR3 runs to 15 residues. The CDR3 DNA reads as TGCAGCGTCGTCAGCGTAGACAGCGTCTATGATGGCTACACCTTC. This sequence encodes CSVVSVDSVYDGYTF. Full variable domain (missing parts from reference TRBV29-1 and TRBJ1-2): SAVISQKPSRDICQRGTSLTIQCQVDSQVTMMFWYRQQPGQSLTLIATANQGSEATYESGFVIDKFPISRPNLTFSTLTVSNMSPEDSSIYLCSVVSVDSVYDGYTFGSGTRLTVV.

There are many counts of this clonotype. The chain couples TRBV9 to TRBJ2-7, with 8 bases lining up with TRBD2. CDR1 and CDR2 (germline): SGDLS, YYNGEE. V trimming: 0 bases; J trimming: 7 bases; junction bases outside the gene matches: 6. The CDR3 is 14 residues long. The CDR3 region is CASSVGAGGGEQYF. CDR3 nucleotides: TGTGCCAGCAGCGTAGGGGCGGGAGGTGGGGAGCAGTACTTC. The complete variable domain, with remaining parts taken from reference TRBV9 and TRBJ2-7, reads DSGVTQTPKHLITATGQRVTLRCSPRSGDLSVYWYQQSLDQGLQFLIQYYNGEERAKGNILERFSAQQFPDLHSELNLSSLELGDSALYFCASSVGAGGGEQYFGPGTRLTVT.

The CDR3 here is CSAFHDRNTNYGYTF. In DNA form, the CDR3 reads TGCAGTGCTTTCCACGACAGGAATACTAACTATGGCTACACCTTC. The chain has TRBV20-1 and TRBJ1-2, with D tentatively TRBD1 (6 bases). V was cut by 5 bases and J by 0 bases, with 16 bases left in between. Germline CDR1 and CDR2: DFQATT and SNEGSKA (reference sequence). The CDR3 covers 15 residues.

This clonotype was counted between two and nine times. The chain links TRBV7-8 to TRBJ2-3, with TRBD2 matching over 10 bases. Germline V gene data show CDR1 as SGHVS and CDR2 as FQNEAQ. The length of the CDR3 is 15 residues. The J segment lost 5 bases and the V segment lost 4 bases, leaving 6 bases of the junction unmatched. CDR3 amino acids: CASSSASGSQDTQYF. CDR3 in DNA: TGTGCCAGCAGCTCCGCTAGCGGGAGTCAAGATACGCAGTATTTT.

This clonotype was picked up a small number of times. V and J are TRBV27 and TRBJ1-5; 7 bases agree with TRBD1. Germline CDR1 and CDR2: MNHEY and SMNVEV (reference sequence). This CDR3 contains 14 residues. The ends lost 6 bases at V and 7 bases at J; junction bases unmatched: 9. The DNA for the CDR3 is TGTGCCAGCAGGCGGACAGGATCAGAACAGCCCCAGCATTTT. It yields the protein CASRRTGSEQPQHF.

This clonotype has a count of ten or more. The CDR3 nucleotides are TGTGCCTCCTCGAGCTCTGGGGCCAACGTCCTGACTTTC. Translation gives CASSSSGANVLTF. This chain joins TRBV24-1 and TRBJ2-6; D is uncertain. V was cut by 12 bases and J by 0 bases, with 8 bases left in between. The CDR3 spans 13 residues. Germline lookup yields CDR1 KGHDR and CDR2 SFDVKD.

This clonotype was observed at least ten times. V usage is TRBV30 and J usage is TRBJ2-7, with TRBD2 identical over 10 bases. The germline V gene has CDR1 GTSNPN and CDR2 SVGIG (reference sequence). There are 13 residues in the CDR3. The V and J ends lost 5 bases and 6 bases, in that order; junction bases with no gene match: 7. The DNA of the CDR3 is TGTGCCTGGGCTCTAGCGGGAGAAGGCGAGCAGTACTTC. The encoded protein is CAWALAGEGEQYF.

This clonotype was seen many times. The chain couples TRBV11-3 to TRBJ2-3; no reliable D call. In germline, CDR1 is SGHNT, CDR2 YENEEA. This CDR3 is built from 16 residues. V was trimmed by 4 bases and J by 6 bases, leaving 20 bases between them. CDR3 bases: TGTGCCAGCAGCTCAATCCGGGCCATCCCTGGGGATACGCAGTATTTT. The encoded protein is CASSSIRAIPGDTQYF.

There are a few counts of this clonotype. The rearrangement links TRBV20-1 to TRBJ2-1; D might be TRBD2 (6 bases). The germline V gene has CDR1 DFQATT and CDR2 SNEGSKA (reference sequence). V lost 6 bases and J lost 3, with 18 bases in between. CDR3 length: 15 residues. The CDR3 coding sequence is TGCAGTGCGGCGGGGACTTATCCCCTCTACAATGAGCAGTTCTTC. It codes for CSAAGTYPLYNEQFF.

Ten or more counts support this clonotype. The rearrangement joins TRBV2 to TRBJ2-1, with 14 nucleotides matching TRBD2. Trimming took 5 bases from V and 5 from J; bases not matched to a gene: 8. Germline CDR1 SNHLY, CDR2 FYNNEI. CDR3 length equals 17 residues. CDR3 loop: CASSNPGLAGVNNEQFF. The CDR3 coding sequence is TGTGCCAGCAGTAATCCGGGACTAGCGGGAGTGAACAATGAGCAGTTCTTC.

This clonotype has at least ten counts. The rearrangement links TRBV18 to TRBJ2-7; D not resolved. CDR1 KGHSH and CDR2 LQKENI come from the germline V gene. Deletions cut 3 bases from V and 7 bases from J, with 19 bases between. CDR3 length: 15 residues. The CDR3 sequence is CASSPGLQRPGEQYF. DNA of the CDR3: TGTGCCAGCTCACCCGGCCTCCAGCGACCCGGTGAGCAGTACTTC.

The chain uses TRBV12-3 or TRBV12-4 and TRBJ2-7, with a possible D match to TRBD2 (7 bases). V was pared by 8 bases and J by 4 bases, with 12 bases between. The CDR3 has 12 residues. The CDR3 bases are TGTGCCAGCGGGGGGGGCAGATACGAGCAGTACTTC. Protein: CASGGGRYEQYF.

As concerns this clonotype: A much bigger clone sits one base away, suggesting this may be a read error. This chain uses TRBV18 with TRBJ1-5, with TRBD1 matching 7 bases. CDR3 size: 13 residues. The germline CDR1 and CDR2 sequences are KGHSH and LQKENI. CDR3 nucleotide sequence: TGTACCAGCTCACCAGGGACAGCCCAGCCCCAGCATTTT. This sequence encodes CTSSPGTAQPQHF.

This clonotype showed up many times. This chain links TRBV12-3 or TRBV12-4 with TRBJ1-2, with D perhaps TRBD1 (6 bases). The CDR3 is 12 amino acids. Trimming stripped 3 bases from V and 8 bases from J, with 10 bases between. CDR3: CASSLGAAGYTF. CDR3 in DNA: TGTGCCAGCAGTTTGGGGGCGGCCGGCTACACCTTC.